This TCR beta chain was sequenced in a study of T cells after yellow fever vaccination. A single record per CDR3 protein comes from TCRdb applying MiXCR to the 5' RACE reads. Altogether under 550,000 distinct CDR3 sequences are present, around a fifth being singletons, with the ten largest covering 16%. Study-wide findings and caveats: Weaker overall was a secondary response that nonetheless peaked faster, on day 5 versus 15.

For this clonotype: Its specificity is not known.

Trimming took off 6 bases at V and 3 bases at J, with 15 bases between the two ends. The CDR3 runs 14 residues. This specimen consisted of PBMCs, obtained about 21 days after the first yellow fever vaccination. The gene calls are TRBV12-3 or TRBV12-4 and TRBJ2-7; D may match TRBD1 or TRBD2 (5 bases each). The TCR was taken from a man aged 18 to 30 who received the YFV17D yellow fever vaccine. The CDR3 protein is CASSGLKRGYEQYF. The CDR3 coding sequence is TGTGCCAGCAGCGGACTGAAGAGGGGCTACGAGCAGTACTTC.